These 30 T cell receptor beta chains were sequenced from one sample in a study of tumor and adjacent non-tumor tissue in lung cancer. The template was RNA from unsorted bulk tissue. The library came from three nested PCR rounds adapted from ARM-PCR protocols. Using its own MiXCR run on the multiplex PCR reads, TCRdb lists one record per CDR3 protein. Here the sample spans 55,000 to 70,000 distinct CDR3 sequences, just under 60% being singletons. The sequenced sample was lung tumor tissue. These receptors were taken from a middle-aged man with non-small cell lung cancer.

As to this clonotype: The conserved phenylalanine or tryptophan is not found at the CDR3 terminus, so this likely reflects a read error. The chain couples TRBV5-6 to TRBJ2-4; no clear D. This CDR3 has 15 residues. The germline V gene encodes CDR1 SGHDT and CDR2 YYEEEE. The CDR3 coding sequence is TGTGTCAGCAGCTTTGGTTGGGTTCCCAAAAACATTCAGTACATC. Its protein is CVSSFGWVPKNIQYI.

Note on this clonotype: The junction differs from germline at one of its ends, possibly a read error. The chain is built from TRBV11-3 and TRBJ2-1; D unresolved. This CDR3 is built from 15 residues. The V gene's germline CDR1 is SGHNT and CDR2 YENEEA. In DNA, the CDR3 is TGTGCCAGTAGCCTCGAAGGGCGGTCCCGCGATAAGCAGTTTTTC. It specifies CASSLEGRSRDKQFF.

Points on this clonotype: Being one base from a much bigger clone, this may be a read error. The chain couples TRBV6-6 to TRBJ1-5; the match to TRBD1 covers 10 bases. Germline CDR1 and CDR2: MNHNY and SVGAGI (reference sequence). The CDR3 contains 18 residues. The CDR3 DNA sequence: TGTGCCAGCAGTTCGTGGGACAGGGGACTATATAGCTATCAGCCCCAGCATTTT. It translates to CASSSWDRGLYSYQPQHF.

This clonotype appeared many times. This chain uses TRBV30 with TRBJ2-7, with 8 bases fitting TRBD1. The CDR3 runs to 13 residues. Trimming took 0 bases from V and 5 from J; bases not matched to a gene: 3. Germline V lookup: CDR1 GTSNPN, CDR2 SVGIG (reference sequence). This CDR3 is CAWSVPGGNEQYF. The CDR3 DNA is TGTGCCTGGAGTGTACCAGGGGGCAACGAGCAGTACTTC.

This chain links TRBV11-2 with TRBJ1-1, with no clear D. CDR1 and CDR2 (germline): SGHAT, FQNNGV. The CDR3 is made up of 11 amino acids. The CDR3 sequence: CGRTSLAEAFF. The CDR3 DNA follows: TGTGGCCGCACCTCTTTAGCTGAAGCTTTCTTT. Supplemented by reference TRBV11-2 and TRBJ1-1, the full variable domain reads EAGVAQSPRYKIIEKRQSVAFWCNPISGHATLYWYQQILGQGPKLLIQFQNNGVVDDSQLPKDRFSAERLKGVDSTLKIQPAKLEDSAVYLCGRTSLAEAFFGQGTRLTVV.

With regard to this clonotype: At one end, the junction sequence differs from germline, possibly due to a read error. The CDR3 sequence is CANSQSGGQENTGELFF. CDR3 coding DNA: TGCGCCAACAGCCAAAGCGGAGGGCAGGAGAACACCGGGGAGCTGTTTTTT. The chain links TRBV4-1 to TRBJ2-2; TRBD2 might be the D (6 bases). This CDR3 has 17 amino acids. Germline CDR1 MGHRA, CDR2 YSYEKL.

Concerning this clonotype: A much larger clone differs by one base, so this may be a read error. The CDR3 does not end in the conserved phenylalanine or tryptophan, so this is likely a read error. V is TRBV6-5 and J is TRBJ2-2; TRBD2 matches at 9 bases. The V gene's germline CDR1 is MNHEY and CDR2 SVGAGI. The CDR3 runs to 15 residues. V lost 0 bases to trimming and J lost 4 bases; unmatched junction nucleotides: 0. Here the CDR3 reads CASSYSTSGTGELFS. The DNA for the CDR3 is TGTGCCAGCAGTTACTCGACTAGCGGCACCGGGGAGCTGTTTTCT.

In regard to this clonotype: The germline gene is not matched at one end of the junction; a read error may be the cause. CDR3 nucleotide sequence: TGTGTCAGCTTGACAGGAAACCAAGAGACCCAGTACTTC. Translated: CVSLTGNQETQYF. The genes are TRBV28 and TRBJ2-5, with D possibly TRBD1 on 6 matching bases. Germline-derived CDR1 and CDR2 are MDHEN and SYDVKM. The CDR3 consists of 13 residues.

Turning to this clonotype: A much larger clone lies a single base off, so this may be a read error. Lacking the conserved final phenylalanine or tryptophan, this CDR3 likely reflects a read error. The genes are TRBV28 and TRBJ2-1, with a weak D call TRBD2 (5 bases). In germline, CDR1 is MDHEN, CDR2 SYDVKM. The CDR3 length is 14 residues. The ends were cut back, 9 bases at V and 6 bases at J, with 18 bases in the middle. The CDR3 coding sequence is TGTGCCAGTGATCTTGGGAGTTTCGGCAATGAGCAGTTCCTC. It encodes CASDLGSFGNEQFL.

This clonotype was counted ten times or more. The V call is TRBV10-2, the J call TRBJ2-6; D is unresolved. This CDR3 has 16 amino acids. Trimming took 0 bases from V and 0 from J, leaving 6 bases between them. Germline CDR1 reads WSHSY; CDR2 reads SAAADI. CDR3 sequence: CASSESKRSGANVLTF. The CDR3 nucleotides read TGCGCCAGCAGTGAGTCCAAGCGCTCTGGGGCCAACGTCCTGACTTTC.

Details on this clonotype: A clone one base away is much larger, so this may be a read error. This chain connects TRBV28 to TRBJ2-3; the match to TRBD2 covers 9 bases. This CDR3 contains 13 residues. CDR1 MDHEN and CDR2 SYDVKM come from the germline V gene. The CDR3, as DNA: TGTGCCAGCGTCCCTAGCGGGACAGATACGCAGTGTTTT. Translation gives CASVPSGTDTQCF.

As DNA, the CDR3 is TGTGCCAGCAGCTTGGGAAGGGACAGGGGGCTGATTGCCGATAACATTCAGTACTTC. Amino acid sequence: CASSLGRDRGLIADNIQYF. The chain combines TRBV7-8 with TRBJ2-4; TRBD1 matches 12 bases. Trimming cost V 3 bases and J 7 bases; bases outside gene matches: 16. The CDR3 sequence is 19 residues long. Per the germline V gene, CDR1 is SGHVS and CDR2 is FQNEAQ.

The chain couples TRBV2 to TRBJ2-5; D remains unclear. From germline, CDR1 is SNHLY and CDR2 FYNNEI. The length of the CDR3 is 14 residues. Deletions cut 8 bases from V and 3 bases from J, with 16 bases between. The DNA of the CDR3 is TGTGCCAGCGGCCTTGGTGGCCATAAAGAGACCCAGTACTTC. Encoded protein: CASGLGGHKETQYF.

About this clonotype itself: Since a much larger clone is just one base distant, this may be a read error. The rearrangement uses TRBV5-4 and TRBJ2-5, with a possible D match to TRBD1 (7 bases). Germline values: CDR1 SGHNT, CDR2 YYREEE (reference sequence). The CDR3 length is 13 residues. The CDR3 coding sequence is TGTGTCAGCAGGAGGGGGCTTCGGGAGACCCAGTACTTC. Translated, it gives CVSRRGLRETQYF.

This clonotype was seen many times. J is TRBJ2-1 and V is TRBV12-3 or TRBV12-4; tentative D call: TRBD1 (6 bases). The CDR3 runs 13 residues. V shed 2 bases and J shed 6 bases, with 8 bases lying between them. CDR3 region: CASSLRDTNEQFF. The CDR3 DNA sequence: TGTGCCAGCAGTTTACGGGACACCAATGAGCAGTTCTTC.

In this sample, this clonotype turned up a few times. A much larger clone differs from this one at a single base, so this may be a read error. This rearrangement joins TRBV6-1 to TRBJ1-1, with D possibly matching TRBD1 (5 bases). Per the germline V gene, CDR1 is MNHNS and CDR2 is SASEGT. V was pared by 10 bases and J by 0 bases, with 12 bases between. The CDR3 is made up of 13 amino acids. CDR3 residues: CAIWGRLNTEAFF. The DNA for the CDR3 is TGTGCCATCTGGGGACGGCTGAACACTGAAGCTTTCTTT.

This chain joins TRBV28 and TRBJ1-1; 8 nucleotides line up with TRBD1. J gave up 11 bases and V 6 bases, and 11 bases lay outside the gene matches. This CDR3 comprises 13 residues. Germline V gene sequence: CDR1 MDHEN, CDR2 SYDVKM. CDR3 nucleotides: TGTGCCAGCAGCCGGGACAGGTCCCGATCGGCTTTCTTT. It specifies CASSRDRSRSAFF.

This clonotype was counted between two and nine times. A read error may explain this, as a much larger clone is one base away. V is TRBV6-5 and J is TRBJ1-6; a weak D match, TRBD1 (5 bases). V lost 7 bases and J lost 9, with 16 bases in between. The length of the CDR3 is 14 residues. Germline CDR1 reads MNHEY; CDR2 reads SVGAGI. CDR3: CASNWGQGPSPLHF. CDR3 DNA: TGTGCCAGCAACTGGGGCCAGGGACCTTCACCCCTCCACTTT.

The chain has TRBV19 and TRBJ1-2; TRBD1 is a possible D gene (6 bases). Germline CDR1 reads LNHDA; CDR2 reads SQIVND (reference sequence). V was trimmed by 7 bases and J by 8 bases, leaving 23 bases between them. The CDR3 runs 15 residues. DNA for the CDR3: TGTGCCAGTACTAGGGGGTACGTCGGGGCGCAAGGCTACACCTTC. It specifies CASTRGYVGAQGYTF.

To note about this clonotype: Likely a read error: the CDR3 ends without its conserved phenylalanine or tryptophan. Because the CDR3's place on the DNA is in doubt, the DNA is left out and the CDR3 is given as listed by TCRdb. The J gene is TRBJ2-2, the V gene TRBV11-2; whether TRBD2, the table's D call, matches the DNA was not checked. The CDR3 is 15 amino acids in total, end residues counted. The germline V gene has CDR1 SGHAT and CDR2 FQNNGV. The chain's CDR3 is CASSNQLWEAGDLVL.

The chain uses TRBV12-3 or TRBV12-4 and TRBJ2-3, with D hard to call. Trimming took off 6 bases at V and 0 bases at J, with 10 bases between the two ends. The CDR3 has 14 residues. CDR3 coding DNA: TGTGCCAGCAGGCTTGGGTCTAGCACAGATACGCAGTATTTT. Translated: CASRLGSSTDTQYF.

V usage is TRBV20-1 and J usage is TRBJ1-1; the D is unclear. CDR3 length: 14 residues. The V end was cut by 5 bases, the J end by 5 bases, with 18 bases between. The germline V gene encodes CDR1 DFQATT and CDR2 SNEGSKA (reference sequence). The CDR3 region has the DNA TGCAGTGCTCCGCGGGCTTGGGGTGTTACTGAAGCTTTCTTT. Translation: CSAPRAWGVTEAFF.

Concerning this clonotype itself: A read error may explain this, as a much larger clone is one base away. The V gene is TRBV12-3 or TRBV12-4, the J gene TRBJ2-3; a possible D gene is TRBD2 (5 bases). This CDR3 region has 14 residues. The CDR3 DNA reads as TGTACCAGCAGTTTAACGCGGGCTACAGATACGCAGTATTTT. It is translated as CTSSLTRATDTQYF.

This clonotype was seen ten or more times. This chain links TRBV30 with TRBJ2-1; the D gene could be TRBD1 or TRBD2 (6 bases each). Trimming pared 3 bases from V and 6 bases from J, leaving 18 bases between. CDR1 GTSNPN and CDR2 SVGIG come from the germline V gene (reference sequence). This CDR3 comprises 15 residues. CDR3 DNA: TGTGCCTGGAGGACGGGGGCGGTAGCACGCAATGAGCAGTTCTTC. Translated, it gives CAWRTGAVARNEQFF.

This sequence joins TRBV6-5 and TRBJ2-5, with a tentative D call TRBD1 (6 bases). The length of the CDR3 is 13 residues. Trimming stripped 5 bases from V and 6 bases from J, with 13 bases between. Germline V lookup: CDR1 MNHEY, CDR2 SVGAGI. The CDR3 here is CASSHETGQTQYF. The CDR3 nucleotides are TGTGCCAGCAGTCACGAGACAGGACAGACCCAGTACTTC.

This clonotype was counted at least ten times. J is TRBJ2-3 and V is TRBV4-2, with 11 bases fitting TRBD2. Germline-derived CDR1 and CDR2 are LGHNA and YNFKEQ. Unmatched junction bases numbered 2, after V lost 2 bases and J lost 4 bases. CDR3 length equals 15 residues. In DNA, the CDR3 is TGTGCCAGCAGCCAACTAGCGGGGGGTCCAGATACGCAGTATTTT. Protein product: CASSQLAGGPDTQYF.

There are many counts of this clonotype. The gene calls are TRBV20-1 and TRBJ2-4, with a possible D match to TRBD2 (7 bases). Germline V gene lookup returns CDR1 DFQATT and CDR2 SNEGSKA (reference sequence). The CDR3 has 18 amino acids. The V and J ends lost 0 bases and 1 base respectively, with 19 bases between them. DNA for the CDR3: TGCAGTGCTAGAGATCGGGGGGCAAGCGGAGAGGCCAAAAACATTCAGTACTTC. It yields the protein CSARDRGASGEAKNIQYF.

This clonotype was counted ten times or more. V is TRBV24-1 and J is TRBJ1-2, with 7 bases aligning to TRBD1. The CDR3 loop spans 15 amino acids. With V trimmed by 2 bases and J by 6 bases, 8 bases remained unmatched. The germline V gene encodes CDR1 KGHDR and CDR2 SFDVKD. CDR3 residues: CATSDSPDRSHGYTF. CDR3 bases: TGTGCCACCAGTGATTCCCCGGACAGGAGCCATGGCTACACCTTC.

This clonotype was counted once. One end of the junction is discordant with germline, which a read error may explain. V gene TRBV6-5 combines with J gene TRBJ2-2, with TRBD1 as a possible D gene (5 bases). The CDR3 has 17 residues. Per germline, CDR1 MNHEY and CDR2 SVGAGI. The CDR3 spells CVSRGWGFLGRTRELFF. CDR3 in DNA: TGTGTCAGCAGAGGATGGGGATTTCTGGGGCGAACCAGGGAGCTGTTTTTT.

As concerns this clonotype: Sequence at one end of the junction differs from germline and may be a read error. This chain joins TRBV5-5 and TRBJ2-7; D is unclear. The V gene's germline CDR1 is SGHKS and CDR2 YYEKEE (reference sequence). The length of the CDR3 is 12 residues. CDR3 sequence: CVSSLMGYERYF. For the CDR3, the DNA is TGTGTCAGCAGCTTGATGGGCTACGAGCGGTACTTC. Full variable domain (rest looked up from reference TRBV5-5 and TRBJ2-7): DAGVTQSPTHLIKTRGQQVTLRCSPISGHKSVSWYQQVLGQGPQFIFQYYEKEERGRGNFPDRFSARQFPNYSSELNVNALLLGDSALYLCVSSLMGYERYFGPGTRLTVT.